Described below is a single TCR beta chain sequence and its context. Per the authors' pipeline: Amplification with reference gene primers provided the estimates of nucleated cell counts. Libraries were prepared by immunoSEQ multiplex PCR; TCRdb keeps only in-frame clonotypes and omits some of them. That table furnishes V, J and clone size, whereas the DNA furnished D and trimming. This table holds 20,000 to 30,000 clones, roughly 85% found once. The data were taken from a study of blood T cell repertoires in COVID-19. Study at large: Both acute and convalescent COVID-19 samples were obtained from the United States, Italy and Spain. PBMCs, B-cell-depleted T cells, or T cells provided the cDNA or gDNA that made up the material.

The CDR3 loop spans 18 amino acids. With V trimmed by 6 bases and J by 7 bases, 16 bases remained unmatched. Germline V CDR1 and CDR2: SGHAT, FQNNGV. This sequence was found in a human donor in a cohort sampled during active COVID-19. The chain uses TRBV11-2 and TRBJ1-6; 9 nucleotides line up with TRBD1. The sample consisted of peripheral blood. CDR3 amino acids: CASRSIPGQGKRNSPLHF. CDR3 coding DNA: TGTGCCAGCAGATCTATCCCGGGACAGGGAAAGAGAAATTCACCCCTCCACTTT. The whole variable domain, filled in from reference TRBV11-2 and TRBJ1-6, reads EAGVAQSPRYKIIEKRQSVAFWCNPISGHATLYWYQQILGQGPKLLIQFQNNGVVDDSQLPKDRFSAERLKGVDSTLKIQPAKLEDSAVYLCASRSIPGQGKRNSPLHFGNGTRLTVT.